The 8 T cell receptor beta chains given below trace back to one sample, sequenced in a study of PD-1 blockade in mismatch repair-deficient tumors (dated 2017 in TCRdb). Receptor amplification or capture employed the immunoSEQ multiplex PCR assay. TCRdb stores this immuneACCESS table with in-frame sequences only. Part of the clones is absent; in the studies checked, under half of the shortfall reflects unresolved V genes, and no reason is known for the rest. This sample gives over 15,000 clones in total; less than 90% of them show up just once. Clones ranked in the top ten supply around a sixth of the sample. The label giving this sample's time point can be read as: peripheral blood before pembrolizumab. Sequencing used PBMCs, obtained before pembrolizumab treatment. Receptors originate from an adult with mismatch repair-deficient cancer.

The V and J genes are TRBV7-8 and TRBJ1-6; TRBD1 matches at 8 bases. V dropped 2 bases and J dropped 7; count of bases not matched to a gene: 7. The CDR3 is 16 amino acids. CDR1 and CDR2 from the germline V gene are SGHVS and FQNEAQ. The DNA for the CDR3 is TGTGCCAGCAGCTTAAGGGCAGGGGGCTGGAATTCACCCCTCCACTTT. Amino acid sequence: CASSLRAGGWNSPLHF.

This clone was counted only a few times. V gene TRBV7-3 combines with J gene TRBJ2-1; 11 nucleotides agree with TRBD2. V lost 5 bases, J lost 1 base, and 4 bases stayed unmatched. Germline lookup yields CDR1 SGHTA and CDR2 FQGTGA. The CDR3 runs 16 residues. This chain's CDR3 is CASSKTSGSSYNEQFF. In nucleotides, the CDR3 is TGTGCCAGCAGCAAAACTAGCGGGAGTTCCTACAATGAGCAGTTCTTC.

The rearrangement uses TRBV11-1 and TRBJ1-1, with D maybe TRBD1 (6 bases). Germline assignment: CDR1 SGHAT and CDR2 FQDESV (reference sequence). Trimming cost V 5 bases and J 1 base, with 8 bases left between them. CDR3 length: 13 residues. This CDR3 reads CASSQDRNTEAFF. The CDR3 DNA follows: TGTGCCAGCAGCCAGGACAGGAACACTGAAGCTTTCTTT.

The chain joins TRBV29-1 to TRBJ1-4, with D possibly being TRBD1 (5 bases). Germline V gene data show CDR1 as SQVTM and CDR2 as ANQGSEA. The CDR3 totals 13 residues. V was cut by 5 bases and J by 8 bases, with 15 bases left in between. Here the CDR3 DNA reads TGCAGCGTTCAAGGGGCGGTGTGGGAAAAACTGTTTTTT. Its translation is CSVQGAVWEKLFF.

This clone has a handful of counts. The chain carries TRBV10-3 and TRBJ2-7; D is possibly TRBD2 (5 bases). This CDR3 has 11 amino acids. Germline CDR1 reads ENHRY; CDR2 reads SYGVKD. V gave up 8 bases and J gave up 3 bases, with 8 bases separating them. The CDR3 is CAIGSVYEQYF. The CDR3 coding sequence is TGTGCCATCGGGAGCGTCTACGAGCAGTACTTC.

This chain joins TRBV7-3 and TRBJ2-2; the match to TRBD2 covers 14 bases. The CDR3 runs 18 residues. V lost 4 bases and J lost 5; bases outside the gene matches: 9. CDR1 is SGHTA and CDR2 is FQGTGA in the germline V gene. The CDR3 DNA reads as TGTGCCAGCAGCTCCTCCGGGACTAGCGGGAGTAAGACCGGGGAGCTGTTTTTT. Its protein is CASSSSGTSGSKTGELFF. Drawing the rest from reference TRBV7-3 and TRBJ2-2, the complete variable domain is GAGVSQTPSNKVTEKGKYVELRCDPISGHTALYWYRQSLGQGPEFLIYFQGTGAADDSGLPNDRFFAVRPEGSVSTLKIQRTERGDSAVYLCASSSSGTSGSKTGELFFGEGSRLTVL.

CDR3 nucleotide sequence: TGTGCCAGCAGTGAGGGGGGGGACACCGGGGAGCTGTTTTTT. Its protein product is CASSEGGDTGELFF. The rearrangement joins TRBV6-4 to TRBJ2-2; 7 nucleotides line up with TRBD2. The CDR3 extends over 14 amino acids. Germline V gene lookup returns CDR1 MRHNA and CDR2 SNTAGT. V was clipped by 3 bases and J by 3 bases; unmatched bases: 1.

This clone was observed a single time. The chain is built from TRBV5-4 and TRBJ1-3; maybe TRBD1 (5 bases). CDR1 SGHNT and CDR2 YYREEE come from the germline V gene (reference sequence). The CDR3 consists of 17 residues. V lost 1 base and J lost 0, with 14 bases in between. The CDR3 loop is CASSLHRDGSSGNTIYF. The CDR3 bases are TGTGCCAGCAGCTTGCATCGGGACGGATCCTCTGGAAACACCATATATTTT.